The next 23 T cell receptor beta chains were all read from a single sample in a study of blood T cell repertoires in COVID-19. The protocol was immunoSEQ multiplex PCR, while the TCRdb copy is restricted to in-frame clones and leaves out a portion. Among fewer than 200,000 clones listed, roughly 82% were seen once. The sequenced sample consisted of PBMCs or T cells enriched from blood (not recorded which). All receptors derive from a woman aged 55-70 years with acute COVID-19.

In this sample, this clone turned up many times. This chain's CDR3 is CASRQGRDFYEQYF. The CDR3 DNA reads TGCGCCAGCAGACAGGGACGGGATTTCTACGAGCAGTACTTC. The chain recombines TRBV4-1 with TRBJ2-7; weak D call: TRBD1 (6 bases). The CDR3 loop spans 14 amino acids. Per germline, CDR1 MGHRA and CDR2 YSYEKL. V was pared by 6 bases and J by 3 bases, with 15 bases between.

J is TRBJ2-7 and V is TRBV6-5, with 8 bases fitting TRBD2. CDR1 MNHEY and CDR2 SVGAGI come from the germline V gene. The CDR3 runs to 14 residues. The V segment lost 8 bases and the J segment 0 bases; nucleotides outside the gene matches: 6. The DNA for the CDR3 is TGTGCCAGCGTGACCCGGGGGGGCTCCTACGAGCAGTACTTC. Translation: CASVTRGGSYEQYF.

CDR3 DNA: TGTGCCAGCAGCTTAAATGTGGGCGCCGCCTACGAGCAGTACTTC. Translation gives CASSLNVGAAYEQYF. The rearrangement links TRBV7-8 to TRBJ2-7; D is ambiguous. V gave up 2 bases and J gave up 2 bases, with 13 bases separating them. The CDR3 is 15 residues long. The germline V gene has CDR1 SGHVS and CDR2 FQNEAQ.

This clone was seen a few times. This sequence joins TRBV6-5 and TRBJ2-7; no definite D call. The CDR3 runs to 13 residues. CDR1 and CDR2 (germline): MNHEY, SVGAGI. V was pared by 7 bases and J by 3 bases, with 13 bases between. CDR3 coding DNA: TGTGCCAGCACCCCGGAGACTTACTACGAGCAGTACGTC. Protein: CASTPETYYEQYV.

The table lists this clone with a count of one. The chain employs TRBV28 and TRBJ2-3, with TRBD2 matching 7 bases. V trimming: 8 bases; J trimming: 0 bases; junction bases outside the gene matches: 14. The CDR3 runs 17 residues. Germline CDR1 reads MDHEN; CDR2 reads SYDVKM. CDR3 sequence: CASSVPPSGDSTDTQYF. The CDR3 region has the DNA TGTGCCAGCTCCGTCCCGCCTAGCGGTGACAGCACAGATACGCAGTATTTT.

The rearrangement joins TRBV7-2 to TRBJ2-2, with a possible D match to TRBD2 (5 bases). The CDR3 consists of 15 residues. Germline V lookup: CDR1 SGHTA, CDR2 FQGNSA. The ends were cut back, 5 bases at V and 5 bases at J, with 15 bases in the middle. The CDR3 nucleotides read TGTGCCAGCAGCCCTCAAAACCGGGAAACCGGGGAGCTGTTTTTT. Protein sequence: CASSPQNRETGELFF.

CDR3 coding DNA: TGTGCCAGCTCACCCGTGAGCGGGCGCGAAAACATTCAGTACTTC. Residues: CASSPVSGRENIQYF. V and J are TRBV18 and TRBJ2-4, with a tentative D call TRBD2 (6 bases). The CDR3 runs 15 residues. V lost 3 bases and J 5 bases, leaving 14 bases between the germline ends. Germline assignment: CDR1 KGHSH and CDR2 LQKENI.

V is TRBV28 and J is TRBJ1-2; 12 nucleotides align to TRBD1. The J segment lost 8 bases and the V segment lost 5 bases, leaving 6 bases of the junction unmatched. Germline CDR1 is MDHEN and CDR2 is SYDVKM. The CDR3 covers 14 residues. The CDR3 loop is CASSTGTGGEGYTF. In DNA, the CDR3 is TGTGCCAGCAGTACCGGGACAGGGGGCGAAGGCTACACCTTC.

In DNA form, the CDR3 reads TGTGCCACCAGCAGACCAATCGCCACACTTAGCGGGAGTAGCACAGATACGCAGTATTTT. Protein: CATSRPIATLSGSSTDTQYF. The chain has TRBV15 and TRBJ2-3, with 9 nucleotides matching TRBD2. Germline loops: CDR1 LNHNV, CDR2 YYDKDF (reference sequence). J was trimmed by 0 bases and V by 2 bases; bases with no gene match: 15. This CDR3 has 20 residues.

The chain is built from TRBV29-1 and TRBJ1-1, with D uncertain. Trimming shortened V by 7 bases and J by 5 bases, and 8 bases separated the two germline ends. Germline assignment: CDR1 SQVTM and CDR2 ANQGSEA. The CDR3 spans 10 residues. CDR3 coding DNA: TGCAGCGAAGGAGGAACTGAAGCTTTCTTT. Its protein is CSEGGTEAFF.

V usage is TRBV24-1 and J usage is TRBJ1-5; weak D call: TRBD1 (5 bases). Trimming removed 5 bases from V and 4 bases from J, with 20 bases in between. The CDR3 length is 17 residues. Germline V gene sequence: CDR1 KGHDR, CDR2 SFDVKD. The CDR3 region has the DNA TGTGCCACCAGTGGGCGGGCTTTGGGGGGGGAAAATCAGCCCCAGCATTTT. Protein product: CATSGRALGGENQPQHF.

This chain connects TRBV12-3 or TRBV12-4 to TRBJ2-7; D might be TRBD2 (7 bases). V was shortened by 0 bases and J by 7 bases, with 10 bases between the two germline ends. The CDR3 covers 13 residues. The CDR3 here is CASSLAGGGEQYF. The CDR3 nucleotides are TGTGCCAGCAGTTTAGCGGGAGGGGGAGAGCAGTACTTC.

V gene TRBV18 combines with J gene TRBJ1-6, with 8 positions matching TRBD1. Germline V gene lookup returns CDR1 KGHSH and CDR2 LQKENI. The CDR3 has 15 amino acids. V dropped 0 bases and J dropped 7; count of bases not matched to a gene: 2. The CDR3 sequence is CASSPPRTGNSPLHF. CDR3 DNA sequence: TGTGCCAGCTCACCACCCCGGACAGGGAATTCACCCCTCCACTTT. Variable domain in full (rest from reference TRBV18 and TRBJ1-6): NAGVMQNPRHLVRRRGQEARLRCSPMKGHSHVYWYRQLPEEGLKFMVYLQKENIIDESGMPKERFSAEFPKEGPSILRIQQVVRGDSAAYFCASSPPRTGNSPLHFGNGTRLTVT.

The V call is TRBV6-4, the J call TRBJ1-2, with 7 bases identical to TRBD1. CDR1 is MRHNA and CDR2 is SNTAGT in the germline V gene. V shed 5 bases, J shed 9 bases, and the junction held 12 bases outside the gene matches. The CDR3 has 14 residues. As DNA, the CDR3 is TGTGCCAGCAGTTCCAACCCCGGGACAGAGAGCTACACCTTC. Translating gives CASSSNPGTESYTF.

The chain combines TRBV19 with TRBJ1-3; D might be TRBD1 (5 bases). The CDR3 totals 17 residues. CDR1 and CDR2 (germline): LNHDA, SQIVND (reference sequence). With 3 bases removed from V and 0 bases from J, the gap between germline ends came to 15 bases. The CDR3 loop is CASSIRTTGISGNTIYF. In nucleotides, the CDR3 is TGTGCCAGTAGTATCAGGACCACAGGAATCTCTGGAAACACCATATATTTT.

V gene TRBV28 combines with J gene TRBJ2-7, with 7 bases aligning to TRBD1. Unmatched junction bases numbered 11, after V lost 6 bases and J lost 3 bases. The CDR3 length is 15 residues. Germline V CDR1 and CDR2: MDHEN, SYDVKM. DNA of the CDR3: TGTGCCAGCAGCCACGACAGGGCTCCGAGCTACGAGCAGTACGTC. Translated, it gives CASSHDRAPSYEQYV.

The chain combines TRBV4-2 with TRBJ1-6; D is unresolved. Trimming pared 0 bases from V and 7 bases from J, leaving 13 bases between. The CDR3 runs to 16 residues. Germline assignment: CDR1 LGHNA and CDR2 YNFKEQ. The CDR3 bases are TGTGCCAGCAGCCAAGAGAGGAGGACTGAAAATTCACCCCTCCACTTT. This gives the protein CASSQERRTENSPLHF.

This chain links TRBV6-5 with TRBJ1-3; D is perhaps TRBD1 (5 bases). V was cut by 10 bases and J by 2 bases, with 18 bases left in between. The CDR3 has 15 amino acids. CDR1 and CDR2 (germline): MNHEY, SVGAGI. CDR3: CAIPPQGPPGNTIYF. Here the CDR3 DNA reads TGTGCCATCCCACCCCAGGGCCCACCTGGAAACACCATATATTTT.

This clone turned up a few times. The chain has TRBV11-2 and TRBJ2-1; 10 bases agree with TRBD1. Trimming at V came to 7 bases and at J to 15 bases, leaving 6 bases not matched to a gene. The germline gives CDR1 SGHAT, CDR2 FQNNGV. There are 11 residues in the CDR3. In DNA, the CDR3 is TGTGCCAGCACCCGGACAGGGGGTTGGTTCTTC. As protein: CASTRTGGWFF.

This clone was seen only once. The V and J genes are TRBV2 and TRBJ1-2, with D uncertain. Trimming left V 8 bases short and J 10 bases short, with 14 bases between. CDR1 and CDR2 (germline): SNHLY, FYNNEI. There are 11 residues in the CDR3. The CDR3 here is CASGAIRDYTF. The CDR3 DNA sequence: TGTGCCAGCGGAGCAATCCGGGACTACACCTTC.

This chain joins TRBV6-5 and TRBJ2-5, with TRBD1 as a possible D gene (6 bases). With 7 bases removed from V and 1 base from J, the gap between germline ends came to 16 bases. Germline CDR1 MNHEY, CDR2 SVGAGI. The CDR3 covers 15 residues. CDR3 DNA sequence: TGTGCCAGCACCTTAGGGGGACAAGCCCAAGAGACCCAGTACTTC. The encoded protein is CASTLGGQAQETQYF.

V usage is TRBV30 and J usage is TRBJ1-1; no reliable D call. In germline, CDR1 is GTSNPN, CDR2 SVGIG (reference sequence). This CDR3 spans 13 amino acids. Trimming removed 6 bases at V and 6 bases at J, with 17 bases between. The CDR3 is CACRIRGISEAFF. The CDR3 DNA is TGTGCCTGCCGGATTAGAGGGATATCTGAAGCTTTCTTT.

This chain connects TRBV30 to TRBJ2-7; 7 positions match TRBD1. Trimming cost V 1 base and J 3 bases; bases outside gene matches: 0. The CDR3 runs 12 residues. The germline V gene encodes CDR1 GTSNPN and CDR2 SVGIG (reference sequence). The CDR3 loop reads CAWSAGGYEQYF. The CDR3 coding sequence is TGTGCCTGGAGTGCAGGGGGCTACGAGCAGTACTTC.